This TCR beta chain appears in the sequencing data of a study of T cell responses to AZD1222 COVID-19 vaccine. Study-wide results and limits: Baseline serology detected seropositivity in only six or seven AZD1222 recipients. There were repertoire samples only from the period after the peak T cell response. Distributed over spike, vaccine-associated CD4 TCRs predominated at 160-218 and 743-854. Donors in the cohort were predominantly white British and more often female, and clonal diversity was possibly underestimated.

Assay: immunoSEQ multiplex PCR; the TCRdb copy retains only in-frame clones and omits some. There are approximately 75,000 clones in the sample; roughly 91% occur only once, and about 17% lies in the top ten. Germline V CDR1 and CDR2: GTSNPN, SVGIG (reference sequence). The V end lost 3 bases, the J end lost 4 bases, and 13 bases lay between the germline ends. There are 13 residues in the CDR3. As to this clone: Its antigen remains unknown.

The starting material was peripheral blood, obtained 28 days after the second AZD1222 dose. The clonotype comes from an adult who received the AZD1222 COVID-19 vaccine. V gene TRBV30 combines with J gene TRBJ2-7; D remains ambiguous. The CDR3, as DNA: TGTGCCTGGAGGGGTGGTGGAATTTACGAGCAGTACTTC. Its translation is CAWRGGGIYEQYF.